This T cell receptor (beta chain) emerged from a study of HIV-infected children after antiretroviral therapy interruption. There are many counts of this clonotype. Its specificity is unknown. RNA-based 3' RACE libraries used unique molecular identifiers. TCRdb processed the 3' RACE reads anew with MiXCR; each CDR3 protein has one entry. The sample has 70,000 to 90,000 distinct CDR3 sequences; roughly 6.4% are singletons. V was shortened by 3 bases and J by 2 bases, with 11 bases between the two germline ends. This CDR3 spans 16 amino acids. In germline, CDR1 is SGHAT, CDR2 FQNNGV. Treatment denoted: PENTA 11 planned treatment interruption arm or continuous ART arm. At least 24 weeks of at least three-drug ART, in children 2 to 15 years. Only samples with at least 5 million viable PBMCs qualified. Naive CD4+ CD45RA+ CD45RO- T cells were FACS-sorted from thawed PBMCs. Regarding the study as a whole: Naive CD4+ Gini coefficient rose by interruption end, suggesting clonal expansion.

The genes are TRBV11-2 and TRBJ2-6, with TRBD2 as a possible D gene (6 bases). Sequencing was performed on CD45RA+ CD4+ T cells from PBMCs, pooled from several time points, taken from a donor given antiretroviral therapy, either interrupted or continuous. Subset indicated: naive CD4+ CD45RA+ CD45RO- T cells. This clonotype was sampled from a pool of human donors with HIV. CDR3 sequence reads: CASSFYGGAGANVLTF. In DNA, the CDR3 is TGTGCCAGCAGCTTTTACGGGGGTGCTGGGGCCAACGTCCTGACTTTC.